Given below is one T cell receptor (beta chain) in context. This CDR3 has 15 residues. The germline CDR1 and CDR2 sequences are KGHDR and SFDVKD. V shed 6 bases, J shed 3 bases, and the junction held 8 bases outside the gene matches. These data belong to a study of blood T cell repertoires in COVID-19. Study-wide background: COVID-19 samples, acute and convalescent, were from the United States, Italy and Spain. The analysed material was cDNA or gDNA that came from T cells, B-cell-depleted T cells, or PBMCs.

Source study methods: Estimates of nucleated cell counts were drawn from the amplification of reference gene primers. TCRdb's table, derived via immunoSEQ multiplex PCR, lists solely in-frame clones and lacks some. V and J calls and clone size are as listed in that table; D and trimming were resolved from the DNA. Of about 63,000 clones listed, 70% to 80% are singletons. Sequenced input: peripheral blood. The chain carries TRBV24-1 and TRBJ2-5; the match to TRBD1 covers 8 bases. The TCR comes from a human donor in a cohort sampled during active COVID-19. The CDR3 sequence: CATSTAGTGKETQYF. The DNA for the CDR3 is TGTGCCACCAGTACTGCCGGGACAGGTAAAGAGACCCAGTACTTC.